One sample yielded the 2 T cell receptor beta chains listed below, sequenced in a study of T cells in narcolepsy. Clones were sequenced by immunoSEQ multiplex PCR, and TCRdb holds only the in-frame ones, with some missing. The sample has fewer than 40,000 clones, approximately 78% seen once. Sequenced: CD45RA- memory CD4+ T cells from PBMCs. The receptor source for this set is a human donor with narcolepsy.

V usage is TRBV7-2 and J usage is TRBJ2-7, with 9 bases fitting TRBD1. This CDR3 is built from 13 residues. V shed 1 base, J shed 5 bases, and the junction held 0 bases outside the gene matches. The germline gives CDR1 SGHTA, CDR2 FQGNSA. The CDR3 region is CASSLGTGDEQYF. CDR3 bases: TGTGCCAGCAGCTTAGGGACAGGGGACGAGCAGTACTTC.

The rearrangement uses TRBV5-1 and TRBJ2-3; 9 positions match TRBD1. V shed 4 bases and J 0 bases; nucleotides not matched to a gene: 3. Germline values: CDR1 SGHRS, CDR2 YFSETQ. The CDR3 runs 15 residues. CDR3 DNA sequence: TGCGCCAGCAGCCCAGGGACAGGGAGCACAGATACGCAGTATTTT. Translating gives CASSPGTGSTDTQYF.